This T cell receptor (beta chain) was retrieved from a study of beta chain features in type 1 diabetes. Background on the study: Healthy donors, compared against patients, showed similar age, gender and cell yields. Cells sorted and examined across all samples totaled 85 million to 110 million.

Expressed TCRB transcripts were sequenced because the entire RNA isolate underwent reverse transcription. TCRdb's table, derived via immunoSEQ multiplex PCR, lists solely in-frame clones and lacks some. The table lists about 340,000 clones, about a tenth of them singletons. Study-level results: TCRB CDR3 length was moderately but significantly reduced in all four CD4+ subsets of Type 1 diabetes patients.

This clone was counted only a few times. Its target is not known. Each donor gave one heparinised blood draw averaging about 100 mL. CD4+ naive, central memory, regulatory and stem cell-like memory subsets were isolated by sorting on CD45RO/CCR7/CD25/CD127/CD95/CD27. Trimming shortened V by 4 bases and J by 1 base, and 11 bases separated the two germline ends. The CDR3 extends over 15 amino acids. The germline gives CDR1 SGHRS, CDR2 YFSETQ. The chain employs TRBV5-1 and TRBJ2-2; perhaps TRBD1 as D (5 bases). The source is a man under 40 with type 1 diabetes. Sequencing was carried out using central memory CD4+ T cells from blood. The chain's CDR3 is CASSLRQMNTGELFF. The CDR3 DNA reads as TGCGCCAGCAGCCTACGACAGATGAACACCGGGGAGCTGTTTTTT. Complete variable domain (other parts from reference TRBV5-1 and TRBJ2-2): KAGVTQTPRYLIKTRGQQVTLSCSPISGHRSVSWYQQTPGQGLQFLFEYFSETQRNKGNFPGRFSGRQFSNSRSEMNVSTLELGDSALYLCASSLRQMNTGELFFGEGSRLTVL.